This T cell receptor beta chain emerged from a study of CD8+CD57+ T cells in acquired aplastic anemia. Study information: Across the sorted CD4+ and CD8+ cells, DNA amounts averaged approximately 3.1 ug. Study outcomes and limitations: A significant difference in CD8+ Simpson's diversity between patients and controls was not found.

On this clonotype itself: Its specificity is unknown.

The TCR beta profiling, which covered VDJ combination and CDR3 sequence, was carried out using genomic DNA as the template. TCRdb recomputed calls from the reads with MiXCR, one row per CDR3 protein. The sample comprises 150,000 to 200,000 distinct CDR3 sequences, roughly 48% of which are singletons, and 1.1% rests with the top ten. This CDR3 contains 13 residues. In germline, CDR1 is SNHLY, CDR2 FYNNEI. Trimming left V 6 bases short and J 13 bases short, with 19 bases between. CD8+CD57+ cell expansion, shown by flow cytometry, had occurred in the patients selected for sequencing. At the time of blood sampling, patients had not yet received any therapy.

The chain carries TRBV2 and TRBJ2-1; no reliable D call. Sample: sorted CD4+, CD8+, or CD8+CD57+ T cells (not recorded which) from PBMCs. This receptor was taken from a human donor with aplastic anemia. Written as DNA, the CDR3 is TGTGCCAGCAGGGCTGACACGCTCGGTAATCAGTTCTTC. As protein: CASRADTLGNQFF.